This record covers a single TCR beta chain. Its antigen remains unknown. The data were obtained in a study of chemoradiotherapy in HPV16-positive cancers. Notes on the study in general: Candidate HPV-specific clones and E7-related TCR motifs grew in tumor during treatment.

Here immunoSEQ multiplex PCR was the method, and the copy in TCRdb shows in-frame clones only, minus some. Here the sample spans some 11,000 clones, around 72% being singletons. The source is a human donor with HPV-associated anogenital cancer. This specimen was collected from a patient who underwent chemoradiotherapy.

In DNA, the CDR3 is TGTGCCAGCAGTGGTCATTCAGGTTCCACTGAAGCTTTCTTT. Protein sequence: CASSGHSGSTEAFF. The chain uses TRBV25-1 and TRBJ1-1; the D is unclear. Germline V gene sequence: CDR1 MGHDK, CDR2 SYGVNS. The CDR3 covers 14 residues. Between the trimmed V and J ends, which lost 4 bases and 4 bases, there was a span of 13 bases.